This record looks at one T cell receptor beta chain sequence and its context. What this receptor recognizes is not known. No base qualities exist here, and no much larger clone lies one base off it. This sample is part of a study of beta chain features in type 1 diabetes (dated by TCRdb to 2016 to 2019). Context from the whole study: Patients and healthy donors did not differ in mean age, gender distribution, total cell number or subset yield. A total of 107,917,701 sorted cells were examined across all samples, and the number of cells per subset was strongly correlated with RNA yield. The study compared the TCRB repertoires of sorted circulating CD4+ T cell subsets in recently diagnosed type 1 diabetes patients with those in matched healthy donors. Regulatory and stem cell-like memory subsets were isolated from only 8 patients and roughly 8 healthy donors, whereas naive and central memory subsets came from all 30 or so donors. Broader findings and caveats from the paper: Because the HLA sub-analyses included only small numbers of individuals, any influence of HLA type on TCRB rearrangement was left unresolved. A moderate but significant shortening of TCRB CDR3 length was observed in type 1 diabetes patients in all four CD4+ subsets. At VDJ recombination sites, type 1 diabetes patients had fewer insertions and more deleted nucleotides, which implies abnormalities in thymic rearrangement. PCR may preferentially amplify shorter templates, but because patient and control samples were amplified and corrected together, any resulting skew would affect both groups equally. Because cDNA was sequenced instead of genomic DNA, activated cells with high expression could be over-represented, although the groups did not differ in activation or CD3 levels. The naive, central memory and regulatory TCRB repertoires appeared to resemble one another more closely among patients than among healthy donors.

Each donor gave one peripheral blood draw, averaging approximately 120 mL, which was collected into heparinised tubes. A BD FACSAria II was used to sort naive, central memory, regulatory and stem cell-like memory CD4+ T cells with a panel that included CD45RO, CCR7, CD25, CD127, CD95 and CD27. All sorted populations exceeded 95% purity. PBMCs were separated immediately by Lymphoprep density gradient centrifugation and were stained directly, without being cultured. Samples were stained and sorted in pairs, with one healthy donor and one patient per experiment, so that batch effects were minimized. V loses 0 bases of germline sequence and J loses 0 bases, and the interval between the two ends is 9 bases. CDR1 and CDR2 are read off the germline V gene (reference sequence) as SEHNR and FQNEAQ. The CDR3 measures 16 amino acids from cysteine to phenylalanine. Kept here is only the CDR3 DNA, which spans 48 bases and is read in frame from base 1.

The entire amount of isolated RNA was reverse transcribed using the High Capacity cDNA Reverse Transcription Kit, so the sequenced TCRB transcripts were expressed ones. Deep immunoSEQ sequencing was applied to naive, central memory and regulatory T cell samples, giving an average of roughly 3.6 million total reads per sample. After sorted cells were lysed in RLT buffer, RNA was extracted with DNase-treated RNeasy Micro or Mini kits, with the choice depending on cell number. Each cell subset was processed on its own to prevent cross-contamination, while patient and healthy donor samples were processed together. TCRB sequences were amplified from cDNA with the immunoSEQ multiplex PCR, producing 87-bp fragments spanning the CDR3 region. Sequencing of the amplicons was done on the Illumina HiSeq platform. As for the authors' bioinformatics: PCR bias was computationally corrected using synthetic template baselines, reads within Hamming distance 2 were collapsed, and singletons that could not be merged were discarded. Reads were aligned against IMGT to assign V, D and J genes, CDR3 length and insertions or deletions at six rearrangement sites. Within each subset, clonotype counts were normalized to sorted cell number, and only after that were true diversity and Gini coefficients computed with the tcR R package. Repertoire sharing was quantified using the overlap coefficient calculated on TCRB nucleotide sequences. TCRdb retrieved this table from immuneACCESS and kept in-frame rearrangements only. Not all clones are present; in checked studies, unresolved V genes account for under half, and no reason is known for the remainder. V and J calls and clone size are given by that table; D and trimming were obtained from the DNA. The table for this sample lists some 150,000 clones; 11% of them were counted only once. Roughly 1.9% of the sample comes from the top ten.

The rearranged segments are TRBV7-9 and TRBJ1-5; the D gene identity is not certain. This receptor was obtained from a man aged 18 to 35 in good health. The sample comprised central memory CD4+ T cells from blood. CDR3 protein: CASSLAQAYSNQPQHF. The DNA reads TGTGCCAGCAGCTTAGCGCAGGCCTATAGCAATCAGCCCCAGCATTTT.